This T cell receptor beta chain was profiled in a study of T cells in Graves' hyperthyroidism and ophthalmopathy. Researchers took RNA transcripts and amplified the TCR beta CDR3 regions from them. An initial round of RT-PCR targeting the TCR CDR3 relied on the HTBI primer set. TCRdb used MiXCR to reprocess the multiplex PCR reads, holding one entry per CDR3 protein. The sample has approximately 500,000 distinct CDR3 sequences; around 45% are singletons. Trimming cost V 4 bases and J 2 bases; bases outside gene matches: 6. This CDR3 region has 15 residues. Germline V gene sequence: CDR1 SNHLY, CDR2 FYNNEI.

The receptor was isolated from a woman younger than 35 with Graves' hyperthyroidism. Sequencing was carried out using peripheral blood or thyroid tissue (not recorded which). The chain is built from TRBV2 and TRBJ2-7, with 9 bases that match TRBD2. The CDR3 coding sequence is TGTGCCAGCAGTGCAGGGAGCGGGGGGACCTACGAGCAGTACTTC. It yields the protein CASSAGSGGTYEQYF.